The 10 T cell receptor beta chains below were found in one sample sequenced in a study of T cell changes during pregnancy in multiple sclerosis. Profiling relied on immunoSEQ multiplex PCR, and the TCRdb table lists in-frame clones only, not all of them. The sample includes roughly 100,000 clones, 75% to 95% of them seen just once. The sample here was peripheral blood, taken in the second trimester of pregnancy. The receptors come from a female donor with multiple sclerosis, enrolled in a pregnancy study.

DNA of the CDR3: TGTGCCAGCAGTTTCGGGGCCAAAAACATTCAGTACTTC. This translates into CASSFGAKNIQYF. J is TRBJ2-4 and V is TRBV6-5; D ambiguous. From germline, CDR1 is MNHEY and CDR2 SVGAGI. The ends were cut back, 4 bases at V and 1 base at J, with 5 bases in the middle. This CDR3 comprises 13 residues.

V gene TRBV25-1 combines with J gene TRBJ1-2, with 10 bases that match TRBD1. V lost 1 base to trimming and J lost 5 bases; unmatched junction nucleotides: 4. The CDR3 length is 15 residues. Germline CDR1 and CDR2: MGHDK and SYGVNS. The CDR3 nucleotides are TGTGCCAGCAGTGAATCGGACAGGGGGAGATATGGCTACACCTTC. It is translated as CASSESDRGRYGYTF.

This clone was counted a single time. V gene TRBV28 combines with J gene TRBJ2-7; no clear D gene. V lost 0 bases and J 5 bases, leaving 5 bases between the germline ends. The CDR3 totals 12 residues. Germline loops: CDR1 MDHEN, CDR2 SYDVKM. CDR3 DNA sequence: TGTGCCAGCAGTTTATGGGGCGACGAGCAGTACTTC. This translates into CASSLWGDEQYF.

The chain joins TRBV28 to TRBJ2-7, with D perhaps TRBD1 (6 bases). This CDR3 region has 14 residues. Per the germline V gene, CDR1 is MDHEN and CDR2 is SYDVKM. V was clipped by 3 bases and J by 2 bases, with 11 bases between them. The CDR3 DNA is TGTGCCAGCAGTTTGCATACAGGGACCTACGAGCAGTACTTC. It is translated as CASSLHTGTYEQYF.

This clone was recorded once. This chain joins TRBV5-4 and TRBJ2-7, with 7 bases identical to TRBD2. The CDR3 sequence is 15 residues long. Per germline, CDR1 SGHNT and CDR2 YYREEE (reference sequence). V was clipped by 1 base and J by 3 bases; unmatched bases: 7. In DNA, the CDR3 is TGTGCCAGCAGCTTGATAGCGGGTTCTTTCTACGAGCAGTACTTC. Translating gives CASSLIAGSFYEQYF. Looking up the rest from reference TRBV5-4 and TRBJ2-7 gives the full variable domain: ETGVTQSPTHLIKTRGQQVTLRCSSQSGHNTVSWYQQALGQGPQFIFQYYREEENGRGNFPPRFSGLQFPNYSSELNVNALELDDSALYLCASSLIAGSFYEQYFGPGTRLTVT.

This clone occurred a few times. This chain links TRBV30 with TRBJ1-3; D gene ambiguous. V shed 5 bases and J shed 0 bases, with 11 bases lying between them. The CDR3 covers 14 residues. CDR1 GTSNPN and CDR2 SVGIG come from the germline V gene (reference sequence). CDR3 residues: CAWERSRSGNTIYF. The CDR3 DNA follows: TGTGCCTGGGAACGGTCCCGCTCTGGAAACACCATATATTTT.

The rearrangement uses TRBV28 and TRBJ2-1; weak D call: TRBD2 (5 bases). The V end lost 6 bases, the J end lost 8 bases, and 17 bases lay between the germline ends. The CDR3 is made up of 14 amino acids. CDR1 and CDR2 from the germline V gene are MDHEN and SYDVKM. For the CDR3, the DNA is TGTGCCAGCAGCCCCGGATGGAGGATTGATGAGCAGTTCTTC. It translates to CASSPGWRIDEQFF.

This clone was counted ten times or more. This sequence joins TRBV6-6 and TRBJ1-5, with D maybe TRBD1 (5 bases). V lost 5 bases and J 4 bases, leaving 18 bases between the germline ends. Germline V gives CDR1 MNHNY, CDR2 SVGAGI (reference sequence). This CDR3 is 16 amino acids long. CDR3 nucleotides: TGTGCCAGCAGTCCCCAGTTGACAGTTCCTAATCAGCCCCAGCATTTT. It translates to CASSPQLTVPNQPQHF.

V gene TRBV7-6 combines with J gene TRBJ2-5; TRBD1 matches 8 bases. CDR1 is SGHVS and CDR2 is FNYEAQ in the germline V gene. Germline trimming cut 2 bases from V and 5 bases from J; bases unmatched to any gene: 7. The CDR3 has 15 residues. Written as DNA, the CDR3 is TGTGCCAGCAGCTTATGGGGGACAGGCGGGGAGACCCAGTACTTC. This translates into CASSLWGTGGETQYF.

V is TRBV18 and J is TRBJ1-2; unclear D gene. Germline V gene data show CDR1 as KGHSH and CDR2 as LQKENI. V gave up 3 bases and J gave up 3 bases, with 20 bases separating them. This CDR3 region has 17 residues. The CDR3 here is CASSPPAVDPGYYGYTF. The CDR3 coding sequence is TGTGCCAGCTCACCTCCAGCGGTAGATCCGGGCTACTATGGCTACACCTTC.